The clone carrying this T cell receptor (beta chain) was seen at least ten times. What it recognizes is unknown. The CDR3 is 14 amino acids. Trimming took 5 bases from V and 4 from J, leaving 12 bases between them. Semi-nested PCR with Nested Universal Primer A followed constant-region reverse priming of full-length variable regions. TCRdb analysed the 5' RACE reads with MiXCR anew, one entry per CDR3 protein. This table has around 34,000 distinct CDR3 sequences, 27% appearing once. Study-wide results and caveats: Whole repertoires were not studied in the larger cohort, only one V-J beta rearrangement.

The sorted Tregs were CD4+CD25+CD127-/low cells. V usage is TRBV12-3 or TRBV12-4 and J usage is TRBJ2-4; D may be TRBD2 (6 bases). Sequencing was done on a sample of tumor-infiltrating Tregs sorted from the breast tumor. This sequence was found in a female donor with breast cancer. The CDR3 DNA is TGTGCCAGCAGTAAAGATGGGGGGAAAAACATTCAGTACTTC. It translates to CASSKDGGKNIQYF.